This entry features one T cell receptor beta chain sequence. The repertoire was sequenced with immunoSEQ multiplex PCR; TCRdb's copy has only in-frame clones and lacks some. The data contain 45,000 to 55,000 clones, around 96% of them singletons. The data originate from a study of T cells after somatic rescue of genetic block. The sequenced sample was peripheral blood mononuclear cells (PBMCs). The clonotype originates from a child younger than two.

The CDR3 nucleotides read TGCGCCAGCAGCCCACCGGGACAGAGCTCCTACGAGCAGTACTTC. Translation: CASSPPGQSSYEQYF. The V gene is TRBV5-1, the J gene TRBJ2-7; 7 bases match TRBD1. Germline CDR1 and CDR2: SGHRS and YFSETQ. CDR3 length: 15 residues. V shed 4 bases, J shed 0 bases, and the junction held 7 bases outside the gene matches.